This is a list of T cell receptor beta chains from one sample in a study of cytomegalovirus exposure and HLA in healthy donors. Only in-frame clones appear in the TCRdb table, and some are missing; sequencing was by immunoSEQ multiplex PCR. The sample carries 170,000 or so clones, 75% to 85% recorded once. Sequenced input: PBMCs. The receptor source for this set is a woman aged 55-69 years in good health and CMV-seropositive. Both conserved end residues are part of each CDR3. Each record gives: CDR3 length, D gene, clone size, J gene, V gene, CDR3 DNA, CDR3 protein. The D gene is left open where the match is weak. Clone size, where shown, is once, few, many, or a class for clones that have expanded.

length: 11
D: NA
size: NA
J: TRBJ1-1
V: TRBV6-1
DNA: TGTGCCAGCAGTGCCAGGCTCTCAGCTTTCTTT
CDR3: CASSARLSAFF

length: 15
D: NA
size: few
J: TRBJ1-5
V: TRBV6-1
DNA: TGTGCCAGCAGTGATCGGGGGGCCCAGGAACAGCCCCAGCATTTT
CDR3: CASSDRGAQEQPQHF

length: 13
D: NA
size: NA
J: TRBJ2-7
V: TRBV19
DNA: TGTGCCAGTTGTTGGAAAGGGGGCTACGAGCAGTACTTC
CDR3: CASCWKGGYEQYF

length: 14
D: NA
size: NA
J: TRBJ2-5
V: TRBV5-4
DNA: TGTGCCAGCACCGCTGGAGCGGTCCAAGAGACCCAGTACTTC
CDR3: CASTAGAVQETQYF

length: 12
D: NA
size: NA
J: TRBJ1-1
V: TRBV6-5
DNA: TGTGCCAGCAAGCCCGGGGGGCTCTTAGCTTTCTTT
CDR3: CASKPGGLLAFF

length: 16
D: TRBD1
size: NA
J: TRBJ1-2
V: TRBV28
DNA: TGTGCCAGCAGTCCGAATCGGGACAGGGGTAGCTATGGCTACACCTTC
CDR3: CASSPNRDRGSYGYTF

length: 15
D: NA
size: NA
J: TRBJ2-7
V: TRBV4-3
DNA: TGCGCCAGCAGCCAAGATTGGACAGAGGCCTACGAGCAGTACTTC
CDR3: CASSQDWTEAYEQYF

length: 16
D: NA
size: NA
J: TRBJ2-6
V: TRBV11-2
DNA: TGTGCCAGCAGCTTAGTTCCCACCTCTGGGGCCAACGGCCTGACTTTC
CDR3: CASSLVPTSGANGLTF

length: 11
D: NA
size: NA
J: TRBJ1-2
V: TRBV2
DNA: TGTGCCAGCAGTGAAGGGTACAGCTACACCTTC
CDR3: CASSEGYSYTF

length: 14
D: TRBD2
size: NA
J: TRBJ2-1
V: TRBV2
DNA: TGTGCCAGCACGGCCGCGGGGGTTGGGAATGAGCAGTTCTTC
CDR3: CASTAAGVGNEQFF

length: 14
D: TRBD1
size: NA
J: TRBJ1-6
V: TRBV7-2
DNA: TGTGCCAGCAGCATCGGACAGGGGCAATCACCCCTCCACTTT
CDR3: CASSIGQGQSPLHF

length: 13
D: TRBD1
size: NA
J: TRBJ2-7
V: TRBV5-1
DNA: TGCGCCAGCAGCTTTGACAGGGGGAGCGAGCAGTACTTC
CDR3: CASSFDRGSEQYF

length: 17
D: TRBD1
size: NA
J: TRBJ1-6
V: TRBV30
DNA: TGTGCCTGGAGTAGACCTTCCGGGACAGGGGGAAGATCACCCCTCCACTTT
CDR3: CAWSRPSGTGGRSPLHF

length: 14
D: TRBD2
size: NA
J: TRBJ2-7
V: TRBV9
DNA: TGTGCCAGCAGCGCGGGACTAGCGGGACACGAGCAGTACTTC
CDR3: CASSAGLAGHEQYF

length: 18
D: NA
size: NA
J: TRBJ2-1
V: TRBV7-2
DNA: TGTGCCAGCAGCTTAGTTGGCAGGCCTAATTTTATCAACAATGAGCAGTTCTTC
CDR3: CASSLVGRPNFINNEQFF

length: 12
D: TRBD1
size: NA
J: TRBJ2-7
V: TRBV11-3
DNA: TGTGCCAGCGGGACAGGGTTGCGCGAGCAGTACTTC
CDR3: CASGTGLREQYF

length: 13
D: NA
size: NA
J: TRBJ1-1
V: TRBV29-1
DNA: TGCAGCGTTGAGAAAACAGGGAACACTGAAGCTTTCTTT
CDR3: CSVEKTGNTEAFF

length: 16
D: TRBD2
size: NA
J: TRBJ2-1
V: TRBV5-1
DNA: TGCGCCAGCAGCAGAGATCCCGGGACTAGCCTCAATGAGCAGTTCTTC
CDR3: CASSRDPGTSLNEQFF

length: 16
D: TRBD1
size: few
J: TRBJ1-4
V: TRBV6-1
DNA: TGTGCCAGCAGTGAAGCGGTCAGGGGGTTCTCAGAAAAACTGTTTTTT
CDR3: CASSEAVRGFSEKLFF

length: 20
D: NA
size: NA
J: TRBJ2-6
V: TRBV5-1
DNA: TGCGCCAGCAGCTTAGGAGGGACCCAATGGCCTCTCTCTGGGGCCAACGGCCTGACTTTC
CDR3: CASSLGGTQWPLSGANGLTF

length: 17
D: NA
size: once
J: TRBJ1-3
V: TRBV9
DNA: TGTGCCAGCAGCGTATGGGGAGGGGCCCGCTCTGGAAACACCATATATTTT
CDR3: CASSVWGGARSGNTIYF